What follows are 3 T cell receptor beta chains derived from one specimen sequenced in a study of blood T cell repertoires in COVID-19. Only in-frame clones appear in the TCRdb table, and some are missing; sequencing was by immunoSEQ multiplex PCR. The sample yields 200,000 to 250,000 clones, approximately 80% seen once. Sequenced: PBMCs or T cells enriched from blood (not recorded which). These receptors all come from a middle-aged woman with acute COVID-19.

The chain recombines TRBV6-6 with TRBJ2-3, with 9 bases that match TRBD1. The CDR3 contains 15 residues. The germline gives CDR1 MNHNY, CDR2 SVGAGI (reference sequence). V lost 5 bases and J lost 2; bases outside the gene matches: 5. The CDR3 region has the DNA TGTGCCAGCAGTGACCGGGACAGGGTCACAGATACGCAGTATTTT. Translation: CASSDRDRVTDTQYF.

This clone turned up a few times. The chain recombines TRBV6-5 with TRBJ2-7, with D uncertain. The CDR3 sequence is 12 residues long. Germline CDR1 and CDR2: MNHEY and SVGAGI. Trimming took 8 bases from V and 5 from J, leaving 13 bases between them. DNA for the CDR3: TGTGCCAGCTCGGCACCGGCGGACGAGCAGTACTTC. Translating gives CASSAPADEQYF.

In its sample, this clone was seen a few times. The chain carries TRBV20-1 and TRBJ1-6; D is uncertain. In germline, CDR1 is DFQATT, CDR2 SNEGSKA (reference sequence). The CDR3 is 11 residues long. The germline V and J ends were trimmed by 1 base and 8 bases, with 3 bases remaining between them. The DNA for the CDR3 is TGCAGTGCTAGAGGCGATTCACCCCTCCACTTT. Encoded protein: CSARGDSPLHF.